The clone carrying this TCR beta chain was recorded at least ten times. The source of the sample is a study of response to subunit inactivated influenza vaccine. The V and J ends lost 6 bases and 2 bases, in that order; junction bases with no gene match: 16. The CDR3 totals 16 residues. Germline V gene lookup returns CDR1 DFQATT and CDR2 SNEGSKA (reference sequence). TCRdb reanalysed the RT-PCR reads using MiXCR and keeps one entry per CDR3 protein. The table lists some 550,000 distinct CDR3 sequences, approximately 22% of them singletons, with under 3.5% in the top ten. These data also formed part of another study, on T cells expressing NK-cell markers. That publication notes: UMIs were included in TCR beta cDNA generated by 5'RACE template switching.

Specimen: CD4+ T cells sorted from PBMCs, collected 11 to 12 days after vaccination. This chain uses TRBV20-1 with TRBJ2-7, with 7 bases matching TRBD2. This TCR was recovered from a man aged 50-59 years who received an inactivated influenza vaccine. The CDR3 DNA follows: TGCAGTGCGATAGGAGGCGGGGGACGTCGGACCTACGAGCAGTACTTC. The encoded protein is CSAIGGGGRRTYEQYF.